The sequence of this T cell receptor beta chain was determined in a study of cytomegalovirus exposure and HLA in healthy donors. Use of 60 Vbeta and 13 Jbeta primers characterized the PCR. TCRdb's copy holds only in-frame clones and misses some; the assay was immunoSEQ multiplex PCR. The sample yields roughly 93,000 clones, 65% to 80% seen once. Healthy people donating bone marrow made up the donors. The study's findings and limits: Reported findings show TCR beta sequences accurately forecast HLA-A and HLA-B alleles in most subjects. HLA alleles showed associations with roughly 17,000 TCR beta sequences in a later analysis, at a 0.05 false discovery rate.

CDR1 is MNHEY and CDR2 is SMNVEV in the germline V gene (reference sequence). The CDR3 is made up of 17 amino acids, end residues included. This clone was detected a few times. Antigen: not known. The DNA is left out, because the CDR3 cannot be placed on it with certainty; the CDR3 is given as TCRdb lists it. Sequencing input: PBMCs. The TCR comes from a man aged 35 to 55 in good health and CMV-seronegative. The rearrangement uses TRBV27 and TRBJ2-3; the DNA was not used to check the table's D call, TRBD2. The CDR3 protein is CASTLLGTGGLTDTQYF.